This passage covers 18 T cell receptor beta chains from one sample sequenced in a study of T cell clonality in common variable immunodeficiency. Study-wide results and caveats: Common variable immunodeficiency TCR beta sequences reportedly had fewer deletions and N-nucleotide insertions.

What these receptors recognize is not known. The table came from immunoSEQ multiplex PCR; TCRdb's copy has only in-frame clones and leaves some out. Captured here are about 14,000 clones, none seen once; the top ten comprise roughly 9.5%. The sequenced sample was peripheral blood mononuclear cells. The receptors shown here come from a human donor with common variable immunodeficiency.

There are a few counts of this clone. Read data end 3 residues before the CDR3 end; the end is taken from the germline J gene. The chain uses TRBV19 and TRBJ1-2; D not certain. V gave up 5 bases and J gave up 5 bases, with 12 bases separating them. The CDR3 consists of 13 residues. Germline values: CDR1 LNHDA, CDR2 SQIVND (reference sequence). Here the CDR3 reads CASSETAAYGYTF. CDR3 DNA, as far as it was read: TGTGCCAGTAGTGAGACCGCGGCGTATGGC.

With regard to this clone: With the read ending 3 residues before the CDR3 end, the germline J gene is used to fill in that end. The V gene is TRBV19, the J gene TRBJ1-1, with TRBD1 identical over 8 bases. Looked up from germline, CDR1 is LNHDA and CDR2 is SQIVND (reference sequence). The CDR3 spans 13 residues. V lost 7 bases to trimming and J lost 3 bases; unmatched junction nucleotides: 4. The CDR3 is CASNRQGHTEAFF. The sequenced part of the CDR3 DNA is TGTGCCAGTAATCGACAGGGGCACACTGAA.

This clone turned up a few times. The CDR3 end lies 3 residues beyond the end of the read and is filled in from the germline J gene. The V call is TRBV7-6, the J call TRBJ2-5; 8 bases are a match to TRBD1. Trimming at V came to 5 bases and at J to 5 bases, leaving 10 bases not matched to a gene. This CDR3 region has 15 residues. The germline V gene encodes CDR1 SGHVS and CDR2 FNYEAQ. Partial CDR3 DNA: TGTGCCAGCAGCGAATCAGGGGGCAGATGGGAGACC. Protein product: CASSESGGRWET. The CDR3, in full, reads CASSESGGRWETQYF.

In this sample, this clone turned up a few times. Read coverage stops 3 residues before the CDR3 terminus; the germline J gene supplies the remainder. This chain joins TRBV19 and TRBJ1-2; 8 nucleotides agree with TRBD1. V lost 5 bases, J lost 4 bases, and 6 bases stayed unmatched. The germline V gene encodes CDR1 LNHDA and CDR2 SQIVND (reference sequence). There are 14 residues in the CDR3. The part of the CDR3 DNA that was read is TGTGCCAGTAGTCGCGGACAGGGTAGCTATGGC. This translates into CASSRGQGSYG. The CDR3 reads in full as CASSRGQGSYGYTF.

As for this clone: The read ends 3 residues early relative to the CDR3; the germline J gene fills the gap. The chain uses TRBV30 and TRBJ1-1, with TRBD1 identical over 10 bases. CDR3 length: 13 amino acids. Looked up from germline, CDR1 is GTSNPN and CDR2 is SVGIG (reference sequence). The CDR3 here is CAWRERDRGRAFF. Partial CDR3 DNA: TGTGCCTGGAGGGAACGGGACAGGGGAAGG.

This clone has more than one count but fewer than ten. The CDR3 end is not reached by the read, which stops 3 residues before it; the germline J gene fills it in. The chain combines TRBV19 with TRBJ2-5, with 16 bases matching TRBD2. With V trimmed by 4 bases and J by 5 bases, 7 bases remained unmatched. The V gene's germline CDR1 is LNHDA and CDR2 SQIVND (reference sequence). The CDR3 contains 17 residues. Partial CDR3 DNA: TGTGCCAGTAGTACGGGACTAGCGGGGGGGCGGAGTGAGACC. It yields the protein CASSTGLAGGRSET. The whole CDR3 protein reads CASSTGLAGGRSETQYF.

In this sample, this clone turned up a few times. The read halts 3 residues ahead of the CDR3 end, with the missing end drawn from the germline J gene. The chain is built from TRBV30 and TRBJ2-5; 12 bases agree with TRBD2. Germline assignment: CDR1 GTSNPN and CDR2 SVGIG (reference sequence). The CDR3 has 15 residues. The J segment lost 5 bases and the V segment lost 4 bases, leaving 8 bases of the junction unmatched. CDR3 DNA (partial): TGTGCCTGGACGCTAGCGGGGGGGCCACTGGAGACC. This codes for CAWTLAGGPLET. The complete CDR3 sequence is CAWTLAGGPLETQYF.

To note about this clone: Sequencing ends 3 residues short of the CDR3 end; the germline J gene provides the rest. This chain connects TRBV7-2 to TRBJ2-7; possible D gene TRBD2, 7 bases. V shed 7 bases and J shed 4 bases, with 20 bases lying between them. Germline CDR1 reads SGHTA; CDR2 reads FQGNSA. This CDR3 region has 15 residues. The CDR3 DNA, read in part, is TGTGCCAGCACCTCCAGCTGGGGGGGCGAATACGAG. Its protein product is CASTSSWGGEYE. The CDR3 as a whole reads CASTSSWGGEYEQYF.

The CDR3 region is CAWSVGGTATGELFF. The covered CDR3 bases are TGTGCCTGGAGTGTAGGGGGGACAGCAACCGGGGAG. The chain recombines TRBV30 with TRBJ2-2; weak D call: TRBD1 (7 bases). The CDR3 is cut off 3 residues early in the read; its end comes from the germline J gene. The CDR3 length is 15 residues. The V gene lost 0 bases and the J gene lost 5 bases, with 13 bases spanning the gap. CDR1 and CDR2 from the germline V gene are GTSNPN and SVGIG (reference sequence).

About this clone: The read terminates 3 residues before the CDR3 end, so the remaining end is supplied by the germline J gene. The chain links TRBV7-9 to TRBJ2-3; 9 bases match TRBD1. J was trimmed by 2 bases and V by 5 bases; bases with no gene match: 5. This CDR3 region has 15 residues. The V gene's germline CDR1 is SEHNR and CDR2 FQNEAQ (reference sequence). The DNA read from the CDR3 is TGTGCCAGCAGCCCCGGGGACAGGGACACAGATACG. Amino acid sequence: CASSPGDRDTDT. The full CDR3 is CASSPGDRDTDTQYF. The complete variable domain, with remaining parts taken from reference TRBV7-9 and TRBJ2-3, reads DTGVSQNPRHKITKRGQNVTFRCDPISEHNRLYWYRQTLGQGPEFLTYFQNEAQLEKSRLLSDRFSAERPKGSFSTLEIQRTEQGDSAMYLCASSPGDRDTDTQYFGPGTRLTVL.

Comments on this clone: The read terminates 3 residues before the CDR3 end, so the remaining end is supplied by the germline J gene. This sequence joins TRBV7-8 and TRBJ2-1, with D perhaps matching TRBD1 (6 bases). The CDR3 sequence is 13 residues long. The germline V gene encodes CDR1 SGHVS and CDR2 FQNEAQ. The V and J ends lost 5 bases and 5 bases respectively, with 10 bases between them. The CDR3 DNA, read in part, is TGTGCCAGCAGCCAGGGGCCGGACAATGAG. Its protein product is CASSQGPDNE. The entire CDR3 protein is CASSQGPDNEQFF.

This clone has more than one count but fewer than ten. The CDR3 DNA, read in part, is TGTGCCAGCAGCCCAAGGTCAACCACTGAA. Amino acid sequence: CASSPRSTTE. The full CDR3 protein is CASSPRSTTEAFF. The chain couples TRBV7-2 to TRBJ1-1; D not resolved. The read ends 3 residues shy of where the CDR3 ends; the end is completed using the germline J gene. Germline values: CDR1 SGHTA, CDR2 FQGNSA. The CDR3 is made up of 13 amino acids. With 5 bases removed from V and 4 bases from J, the gap between germline ends came to 11 bases. Using reference TRBV7-2 and TRBJ1-1 for the parts outside the CDR3, the full variable domain is GAGVSQSPSNKVTEKGKDVELRCDPISGHTALYWYRQSLGQGLEFLIYFQGNSAPDKSGLPSDRFSAERTGGSVSTLTIQRTQQEDSAVYLCASSPRSTTEAFFGQGTRLTVV.

By sample share, this clone is medium-sized. The CDR3 goes on 3 residues after the read ends, and that part is filled in from the germline J gene. The chain combines TRBV3-1 (or the pseudogene TRBV3-2) with TRBJ2-5; D remains ambiguous. Trimming shortened V by 1 base and J by 1 base, and 13 bases separated the two germline ends. The germline gives CDR1 LGHDT, CDR2 YNNKEL (reference sequence). This CDR3 comprises 16 residues. The CDR3 sequence: CASSQVYRVVQETQYF. The sequenced part of the CDR3 DNA is TGTGCCAGCAGCCAAGTTTACAGAGTAGTCCAAGAGACC.

For this clone: The read halts 3 residues ahead of the CDR3 end, with the missing end drawn from the germline J gene. J is TRBJ1-3 and V is TRBV7-6; D is unresolved. Germline V gene lookup returns CDR1 SGHVS and CDR2 FNYEAQ. The CDR3 is 16 amino acids. V was shortened by 2 bases and J by 0 bases, with 11 bases between the two germline ends. CDR3 sequence: CASSLKSQTSGNTIYF. CDR3 DNA (partial): TGTGCCAGCAGCTTAAAATCACAGACCTCTGGAAACACC.

This clone came up a few times. The sequence runs out 3 residues before the end of the CDR3; the remainder is reconstructed from the germline J gene. The rearrangement uses TRBV18 and TRBJ1-5; 7 bases match TRBD1. This CDR3 is 15 amino acids long. J gave up 1 base and V 6 bases, and 6 bases lay outside the gene matches. Germline V CDR1 and CDR2: KGHSH, LQKENI. The CDR3 reads CASSQTGPSNQPQHF. CDR3 bases read: TGTGCCAGCTCCCAGACAGGGCCGAGCAATCAGCCC.

The sample holds a few counts of this clone. Read sequence stops 3 residues before the CDR3 end, and the germline J gene provides the missing end. The chain is built from TRBV29-1 and TRBJ2-1; TRBD1 aligns across 7 bases. Germline V CDR1 and CDR2: SQVTM, ANQGSEA. The CDR3 spans 14 residues. Trimming took 4 bases from V and 2 from J; bases not matched to a gene: 5. The CDR3 bases that were read are TGCAGCGTTGGGGGACAGAGTACCTACAATGAG. Translating gives CSVGGQSTYNE. In full, the CDR3 reads CSVGGQSTYNEQFF.

This clone was counted ten times or more. The DNA ends 3 residues before the CDR3 does, and the rest of the CDR3 is filled in from the germline J gene. The J gene is TRBJ1-2, the V gene TRBV5-1, with 7 bases aligning to TRBD1. CDR1 is SGHRS and CDR2 is YFSETQ in the germline V gene. V trimming: 4 bases; J trimming: 4 bases; junction bases outside the gene matches: 4. The CDR3 spans 13 residues. The chain's CDR3 is CASSRTGSYGYTF. The covered CDR3 bases are TGCGCCAGCAGCAGGACAGGCTCCTATGGC.

This clone was recorded a few times. The read stops 3 residues short of the end of the CDR3; the missing end is completed from the germline J gene. This rearrangement joins TRBV6-1 to TRBJ2-5, with 10 bases identical to TRBD2. This CDR3 has 15 residues. V shed 3 bases, J shed 2 bases, and the junction held 3 bases outside the gene matches. Germline V gene sequence: CDR1 MNHNS, CDR2 SASEGT. The CDR3 protein is CASSDLSGGQETQYF. The covered CDR3 bases are TGTGCCAGCAGTGATCTTAGCGGGGGGCAAGAGACC.